The 21 T cell receptor beta chains below were found in one sample sequenced in a study of response to subunit inactivated influenza vaccine. TCRdb recomputed calls from the RT-PCR reads with MiXCR, one row per CDR3 protein. This table holds hundreds of thousands of distinct CDR3 sequences, 6.5% to 8% found once. The source material was PBMCs from blood, sampled less than 30 months after vaccination. The receptors were sampled from a man between 50 and 75 years old who received an inactivated influenza vaccine.

This clonotype was found a few times. The rearrangement links TRBV27 to TRBJ2-5, with D possibly being TRBD1 (6 bases). V gave up 3 bases and J gave up 3 bases, with 14 bases separating them. The CDR3 runs to 15 residues. Germline CDR1 and CDR2: MNHEY and SMNVEV (reference sequence). This CDR3 is CASSLLAGVEETQYF. CDR3 DNA: TGTGCCAGCAGTTTGTTGGCAGGGGTCGAAGAGACCCAGTACTTC.

This clonotype occurred a few times. The V call is TRBV9, the J call TRBJ2-3; 8 bases fit TRBD2. CDR3 size: 16 residues. Germline values: CDR1 SGDLS, CDR2 YYNGEE. Unmatched junction bases numbered 9, after V lost 4 bases and J lost 2 bases. The CDR3 DNA sequence: TGTGCCAGCAGCTTCCGGGCGGGAGGCACCACAGATACGCAGTATTTT. Protein: CASSFRAGGTTDTQYF.

This clonotype was detected ten times or more. The V gene is TRBV29-1, the J gene TRBJ2-3, with D perhaps TRBD1 (5 bases). Trimming took 4 bases from V and 2 from J, leaving 10 bases between them. Germline values: CDR1 SQVTM, CDR2 ANQGSEA. This CDR3 has 13 residues. CDR3 loop: CSVAGRVTDTQYF. CDR3 DNA sequence: TGCAGCGTTGCTGGCAGGGTCACAGATACGCAGTATTTT.

The rearrangement uses TRBV6-2 or TRBV6-3 and TRBJ1-1; 8 bases match TRBD1. V lost 11 bases, J lost 11 bases, and 10 bases stayed unmatched. Germline CDR1 reads MNHEY; CDR2 reads SVGEGT. CDR3 length: 11 amino acids. CDR3 sequence reads: CAVHQGAGAFF. CDR3 sequence (DNA): TGTGCCGTTCATCAGGGGGCCGGGGCTTTCTTT.

This chain joins TRBV11-2 and TRBJ2-7, with a possible D match to TRBD1 (6 bases). Trimming stripped 1 base from V and 3 bases from J, with 13 bases between. The germline CDR1 and CDR2 sequences are SGHAT and FQNNGV. The length of the CDR3 is 15 residues. CDR3 in amino acids: CASSLGSGDYYEQYF. CDR3 nucleotide sequence: TGTGCCAGCAGCTTAGGGTCAGGGGATTACTACGAGCAGTACTTC. Drawing the rest from reference TRBV11-2 and TRBJ2-7, the complete variable domain is EAGVAQSPRYKIIEKRQSVAFWCNPISGHATLYWYQQILGQGPKLLIQFQNNGVVDDSQLPKDRFSAERLKGVDSTLKIQPAKLEDSAVYLCASSLGSGDYYEQYFGPGTRLTVT.

V and J are TRBV4-3 and TRBJ2-1; TRBD2 aligns across 7 bases. This CDR3 has 16 amino acids. V was clipped by 1 base and J by 8 bases; unmatched bases: 11. The V gene's germline CDR1 is LGHNA and CDR2 YSLEER. CDR3 DNA sequence: TGCGCCAGCAGCCAAGCGGCTAGCGGCCCCGGCGATGAGCAGTTCTTC. This sequence encodes CASSQAASGPGDEQFF.

The table lists this clonotype with many counts. The chain has TRBV2 and TRBJ2-7, with 9 positions matching TRBD1. V lost 5 bases and J lost 0; bases outside the gene matches: 5. The CDR3 has 15 residues. CDR1 is SNHLY, CDR2 FYNNEI, per germline. The CDR3 is CASSITGGLSYEQYF. The CDR3 DNA follows: TGTGCCAGCAGTATTACAGGGGGCCTCTCCTACGAGCAGTACTTC. The full variable domain, rest sourced from reference TRBV2 and TRBJ2-7, is EPEVTQTPSHQVTQMGQEVILRCVPISNHLYFYWYRQILGQKVEFLVSFYNNEISEKSEIFDDQFSVERPDGSNFTLKIRSTKLEDSAMYFCASSITGGLSYEQYFGPGTRLTVT.

This clonotype showed up many times. The rearrangement links TRBV15 to TRBJ2-7, with unresolved D. The ends were cut back, 2 bases at V and 6 bases at J, with 8 bases in the middle. This CDR3 is 12 amino acids long. CDR1 and CDR2 from the germline V gene are LNHNV and YYDKDF (reference sequence). CDR3: CATSRSLGEQYF. CDR3 nucleotides: TGTGCCACCAGCAGAAGTCTCGGCGAGCAGTACTTC.

V usage is TRBV9 and J usage is TRBJ2-7; no definite D call. Germline V gene sequence: CDR1 SGDLS, CDR2 YYNGEE. The CDR3 length is 14 residues. Trimming took off 4 bases at V and 2 bases at J, with 13 bases between the two ends. CDR3 coding DNA: TGTGCCAGCAGCCAAGGAGCAGCAACCTACGAGCAGTACTTC. It is translated as CASSQGAATYEQYF.

This clonotype has only a few counts. This chain uses TRBV10-3 with TRBJ2-3, with 15 nucleotides matching TRBD2. The CDR3 is 16 residues long. Germline CDR1 is ENHRY and CDR2 is SYGVKD. Trimming cost V 4 bases and J 6 bases; bases outside gene matches: 5. CDR3 sequence: CAISGGLAGGYDTQYF. In DNA, the CDR3 is TGTGCCATCAGTGGGGGACTAGCGGGAGGATACGATACGCAGTATTTT.

This chain uses TRBV5-1 with TRBJ2-1, with TRBD1 matching 8 bases. The length of the CDR3 is 13 residues. Germline V gives CDR1 SGHRS, CDR2 YFSETQ. The V gene end was trimmed by 4 bases and the J gene end by 10 bases; junction bases not matched to a gene: 7. CDR3 in amino acids: CASSQDREWEQFF. CDR3 nucleotides: TGCGCCAGCAGCCAGGACAGGGAATGGGAGCAGTTCTTC.

This chain connects TRBV2 to TRBJ2-1, with TRBD1 as a possible D gene (6 bases). Germline CDR1 is SNHLY and CDR2 is FYNNEI. There are 12 residues in the CDR3. Trimming removed 9 bases from V and 4 bases from J, with 10 bases in between. CDR3 amino acids: CASRQEYNEQFF. CDR3 nucleotide sequence: TGTGCCAGTCGACAGGAATACAATGAGCAGTTCTTC.

The chain joins TRBV28 to TRBJ2-7; TRBD1 might be the D (6 bases). Germline CDR1 MDHEN, CDR2 SYDVKM. Trimming cost V 4 bases and J 3 bases, with 10 bases left between them. The CDR3 spans 13 residues. As DNA, the CDR3 is TGTGCCAGCAGTTCCCTGGACAGCTACGAGCAGTACTTC. Translating gives CASSSLDSYEQYF.

In its sample, this clonotype was seen many times. V gene TRBV6-6 combines with J gene TRBJ2-7, with 7 bases matching TRBD2. Trimming cost V 6 bases and J 3 bases; bases outside gene matches: 5. The CDR3 consists of 13 residues. Looked up from germline, CDR1 is MNHNY and CDR2 is SVGAGI (reference sequence). The CDR3 is CASSKGRDYEQYF. The DNA of the CDR3 is TGTGCCAGCAGCAAAGGGAGGGACTACGAGCAGTACTTC.

The rearrangement uses TRBV3-1 and TRBJ2-1; D might be TRBD2 (6 bases). Trimming left V 1 base short and J 6 bases short, with 13 bases between. Germline V CDR1 and CDR2: LGHDT, YNNKEL (reference sequence). The CDR3 sequence is 15 residues long. CDR3 region: CASSQVTSLGNEQFF. CDR3 nucleotide sequence: TGTGCCAGCAGCCAAGTTACTAGCTTGGGCAATGAGCAGTTCTTC.

This clonotype came up many times. V and J are TRBV7-9 and TRBJ2-5, with 7 positions matching TRBD2. V was clipped by 4 bases and J by 6 bases; unmatched bases: 11. Germline CDR1 is SEHNR and CDR2 is FQNEAQ (reference sequence). The CDR3 contains 15 residues. As DNA, the CDR3 is TGTGCCAGCAGCTCCACAGCGGGGATAAAGAAGACCCAGTACTTC. As protein: CASSSTAGIKKTQYF.

In its sample, this clonotype was seen many times. The chain links TRBV7-8 to TRBJ2-7; a weak D match, TRBD1 (6 bases). V was trimmed by 4 bases and J by 0 bases, leaving 13 bases between them. CDR1 and CDR2 (germline): SGHVS, FQNEAQ. The CDR3 consists of 15 residues. The CDR3 sequence is CASSSTRGNSYEQYF. The DNA for the CDR3 is TGTGCCAGCAGCTCTACCAGGGGAAACTCCTACGAGCAGTACTTC.

This clonotype was observed a few times. The chain couples TRBV5-1 to TRBJ1-6, with D perhaps matching TRBD1 (6 bases). Germline loops: CDR1 SGHRS, CDR2 YFSETQ. This CDR3 is built from 13 residues. Trimming took 0 bases from V and 8 from J, leaving 6 bases between them. The CDR3 nucleotides are TGCGCCAGCAGCTTGGGACAGGATTCACCCCTCCACTTT. It yields the protein CASSLGQDSPLHF.

The chain has TRBV20-1 and TRBJ2-7; TRBD2 agrees at 11 bases. V was pared by 3 bases and J by 5 bases, with 6 bases of the junction left unmatched. Germline CDR1 reads DFQATT; CDR2 reads SNEGSKA (reference sequence). This CDR3 spans 14 amino acids. Here the CDR3 reads CSASGLAGVHEQYF. The CDR3 coding sequence is TGCAGTGCTAGTGGACTAGCGGGTGTTCACGAGCAGTACTTC.

The J gene is TRBJ2-5, the V gene TRBV4-1, with 10 bases identical to TRBD1. The CDR3 has 19 amino acids. Germline CDR1 MGHRA, CDR2 YSYEKL. After removal of 0 bases from V and 5 bases from J, the junction contained 15 bases not matched to a gene. CDR3 amino acids: CASSQDGRGTGAGAETQYF. CDR3 nucleotides: TGCGCCAGCAGCCAAGATGGCCGCGGGACAGGGGCAGGGGCGGAGACCCAGTACTTC.

This clonotype was recorded a few times. V and J are TRBV29-1 and TRBJ1-5; D is perhaps TRBD1 (5 bases). From germline, CDR1 is SQVTM and CDR2 ANQGSEA. The CDR3 sequence is 13 residues long. Between the trimmed V and J ends, which lost 6 bases and 2 bases, there was a span of 11 bases. CDR3 in amino acids: CSVSGGGNQPQHF. The CDR3 DNA follows: TGCAGCGTATCCGGGGGAGGCAATCAGCCCCAGCATTTT.